A selection of T cell receptor beta chains follows, all from one sample in a study of early T cells in non-severe SARS-CoV-2 infection. TCRdb analysed the 5' RACE reads with MiXCR anew, one entry per CDR3 protein. The sample shows tens of thousands of distinct CDR3 sequences, 9.3% of them seen only once. Sequenced: whole blood. These receptors came from an adult who was a healthcare worker with PCR-confirmed SARS-CoV-2 infection or an uninfected control (not recorded which). The CDR3 runs from the conserved cysteine through the conserved F or W. The order of the fields is CDR3 DNA, CDR3 protein, clone size, D gene, V gene, J gene. A D gene is named only where the DNA matches it firmly. Expanded clones are given a class, and other clones once, few, many or no size at all.

CDR3 DNA: TGTGCCAGCAGCCCCGGAGGTAGCAGCCTCTTGGAAGAGCAGTACTTC
CDR3 protein: CASSPGGSSLLEEQYF
clone size: many
D gene: NA
V gene: TRBV7-3
J gene: TRBJ2-7

CDR3 DNA: TGTGCCAGCAACTCACAGACGGGACCCTATGGCTACACCTTC
CDR3 protein: CASNSQTGPYGYTF
clone size: many
D gene: NA
V gene: TRBV12-3/TRBV12-4
J gene: TRBJ1-2

CDR3 DNA: TGTGCCAGCAGCCAAGATCTTCACGGAACCTACGAGCAGTACTTC
CDR3 protein: CASSQDLHGTYEQYF
clone size: NA
D gene: NA
V gene: TRBV4-2
J gene: TRBJ2-7

CDR3 DNA: TGTGCCAGTACCAACAGGGAAACTTACGAGCAGTACTTC
CDR3 protein: CASTNRETYEQYF
clone size: NA
D gene: NA
V gene: TRBV19
J gene: TRBJ2-7

CDR3 DNA: TGTGCCAGCAGCTTAGTTGACACTTTCGACGTCCTGACTTTC
CDR3 protein: CASSLVDTFDVLTF
clone size: many
D gene: NA
V gene: TRBV7-9
J gene: TRBJ2-6

CDR3 DNA: TGCGCCAGCAGCCCAGGTGGCTTCCACAATGAGCAGTTCTTC
CDR3 protein: CASSPGGFHNEQFF
clone size: many
D gene: NA
V gene: TRBV4-1
J gene: TRBJ2-1

CDR3 DNA: TGCAGCGTAGACAGGGGCACTGAAGCTTTCTTT
CDR3 protein: CSVDRGTEAFF
clone size: many
D gene: TRBD1
V gene: TRBV29-1
J gene: TRBJ1-1

CDR3 DNA: TGCAGTGCAAGCAGACCCGCTCCACAAGAGACCCAGTACTTC
CDR3 protein: CSASRPAPQETQYF
clone size: NA
D gene: NA
V gene: TRBV20-1
J gene: TRBJ2-5

CDR3 DNA: TGTGCCAGCAGCCAAGGAAGCTTAAGGGAAAAACTGTTTTTT
CDR3 protein: CASSQGSLREKLFF
clone size: NA
D gene: NA
V gene: TRBV7-2
J gene: TRBJ1-4

CDR3 DNA: TGCGCCAGCAGTGACCGGACAGGGCTTAATGAAAAACTGTTTTTT
CDR3 protein: CASSDRTGLNEKLFF
clone size: few
D gene: TRBD1
V gene: TRBV10-2
J gene: TRBJ1-4

CDR3 DNA: TGTGCCAGCAGCACCGGACAGGTCCCTTTCTACGAGCAGTACTTC
CDR3 protein: CASSTGQVPFYEQYF
clone size: NA
D gene: TRBD1
V gene: TRBV7-2
J gene: TRBJ2-7

CDR3 DNA: TGTGCCAGCAGGCTACCCGGACAGTCTAGCACAGATACGCAGTATTTT
CDR3 protein: CASRLPGQSSTDTQYF
clone size: few
D gene: NA
V gene: TRBV7-3
J gene: TRBJ2-3

CDR3 DNA: TGTGCCAGCAGTTGGAGGGGGAGCAATCAGCCCCAGCATTTT
CDR3 protein: CASSWRGSNQPQHF
clone size: few
D gene: NA
V gene: TRBV2
J gene: TRBJ1-5

CDR3 DNA: TGTGCCAGCAGCTTAATGCGCGCTTCTCGAGATACGCAGTATTTT
CDR3 protein: CASSLMRASRDTQYF
clone size: few
D gene: NA
V gene: TRBV7-8
J gene: TRBJ2-3

CDR3 DNA: TGCAGTGCGATCTCCACCGGGGGAAATACGCAGTATTTT
CDR3 protein: CSAISTGGNTQYF
clone size: few
D gene: NA
V gene: TRBV20-1
J gene: TRBJ2-3

CDR3 DNA: TGTGCCAGTAGTATTCAGATGGAACGGCGGGGTCTATATCCGTATGGCTACACCTTC
CDR3 protein: CASSIQMERRGLYPYGYTF
clone size: many
D gene: NA
V gene: TRBV19
J gene: TRBJ1-2

CDR3 DNA: TGCAGTGGGAAGCTGAGGGTAGACCAAGAGACCCAGTACTTC
CDR3 protein: CSGKLRVDQETQYF
clone size: NA
D gene: NA
V gene: TRBV20-1
J gene: TRBJ2-5

CDR3 DNA: TGTGCCAGTCGAGTGATTAGCGGGGACCTCGAGACCCAGTACTTC
CDR3 protein: CASRVISGDLETQYF
clone size: few
D gene: TRBD2
V gene: TRBV6-1
J gene: TRBJ2-5

CDR3 DNA: TGTGCCAGCAGTGTCTCAAGCCCCAGGAGTGAAAAACTGTTTTTT
CDR3 protein: CASSVSSPRSEKLFF
clone size: few
D gene: NA
V gene: TRBV6-1
J gene: TRBJ1-4

CDR3 DNA: TGTGCCAGCAATGGACAAAGGAGGTCTGAAGCTTTCTTT
CDR3 protein: CASNGQRRSEAFF
clone size: many
D gene: NA
V gene: TRBV6-1
J gene: TRBJ1-1

CDR3 DNA: TGTGCCAGCAGTCCCGGGATCAAGCAGTACTTC
CDR3 protein: CASSPGIKQYF
clone size: many
D gene: NA
V gene: TRBV12-3/TRBV12-4
J gene: TRBJ2-7

CDR3 DNA: TGCAGCGCTACGACGGGGACCTCTGGAAACACCATATATTTT
CDR3 protein: CSATTGTSGNTIYF
clone size: NA
D gene: NA
V gene: TRBV29-1
J gene: TRBJ1-3

CDR3 DNA: TGTGCCAGCAGCCCGAGGCCCTATGACTATGGCTACACCTTC
CDR3 protein: CASSPRPYDYGYTF
clone size: NA
D gene: NA
V gene: TRBV7-9
J gene: TRBJ1-2

CDR3 DNA: TGTGCCAGCAGCCCCCAGGTCAACTATGGCTACACCTTC
CDR3 protein: CASSPQVNYGYTF
clone size: few
D gene: NA
V gene: TRBV7-2
J gene: TRBJ1-2

CDR3 DNA: TGTGCCACCAAGGGGGGCCTTACCTACGAGCAGTACTTC
CDR3 protein: CATKGGLTYEQYF
clone size: few
D gene: NA
V gene: TRBV27
J gene: TRBJ2-7